These 32 T cell receptor beta chains came from one sample sequenced in a study of control samples from healthy donors and cancer patients. Sequencing was performed with immunoSEQ multiplex PCR; in TCRdb, only in-frame clones are kept and a portion is missing. Here the sample spans about 120,000 clones, roughly 90% being singletons. Sample: blood. Every receptor here comes from a man in his fifties or sixties in good health.

The chain has TRBV3-1 (or the pseudogene TRBV3-2) and TRBJ1-1; TRBD1 is a possible D gene (5 bases). The V gene's germline CDR1 is LGHDT and CDR2 YNNKEL (reference sequence). CDR3 length: 13 amino acids. V was pared by 3 bases and J by 9 bases, with 14 bases between. CDR3 amino acids: CASSQRGEAKAFF. The CDR3 region has the DNA TGTGCCAGCAGCCAGAGGGGCGAGGCGAAAGCTTTCTTT.

In this sample, this clone turned up once. V gene TRBV19 combines with J gene TRBJ1-2; D gene unclear. The CDR3 runs 14 residues. Germline-derived CDR1 and CDR2 are LNHDA and SQIVND (reference sequence). V was shortened by 5 bases and J by 0 bases, with 10 bases between the two germline ends. CDR3 amino acids: CASSSLTTNYGYTF. The DNA of the CDR3 is TGTGCCAGTAGTTCCCTGACAACTAACTATGGCTACACCTTC. The full variable domain, in which reference TRBV19 and TRBJ1-2 provide the parts outside the CDR3, is DGGITQSPKYLFRKEGQNVTLSCEQNLNHDAMYWYRQDPGQGLRLIYYSQIVNDFQKGDIAEGYSVSREKKESFPLTVTSAQKNPTAFYLCASSSLTTNYGYTFGSGTRLTVV.

This clone was observed once. The chain carries TRBV5-1 and TRBJ2-5; 9 bases match TRBD1. The CDR3 is made up of 13 amino acids. Trimming removed 7 bases from V and 3 bases from J; junction bases left unmatched: 4. Germline V CDR1 and CDR2: SGHRS, YFSETQ. The CDR3 here is CASYRQGEETQYF. As DNA, the CDR3 is TGCGCCAGCTATAGACAGGGGGAAGAGACCCAGTACTTC.

The rearrangement uses TRBV19 and TRBJ1-5, with D maybe TRBD1 (5 bases). Between the trimmed V and J ends, which lost 3 bases and 1 base, there was a span of 10 bases. The CDR3 totals 15 residues. The V gene's germline CDR1 is LNHDA and CDR2 SQIVND (reference sequence). CDR3 protein: CASSIRAESNQPQHF. In DNA, the CDR3 is TGTGCCAGTAGTATCAGGGCAGAGAGCAATCAGCCCCAGCATTTT.

This chain links TRBV18 with TRBJ1-3, with TRBD1 as a possible D gene (5 bases). Between the trimmed V and J ends, which lost 3 bases and 1 base, there was a span of 10 bases. The CDR3 covers 15 residues. Germline CDR1 reads KGHSH; CDR2 reads LQKENI. The CDR3 spells CASSPQGGSGNTIYF. The CDR3 region has the DNA TGTGCCAGCTCACCCCAGGGCGGTTCTGGAAACACCATATATTTT.

This clone was counted between two and nine times. The rearrangement links TRBV19 to TRBJ1-2; D is perhaps TRBD1 (6 bases). The CDR3 contains 14 residues. Trimming stripped 5 bases from V and 4 bases from J, with 14 bases between. CDR1 and CDR2 (germline): LNHDA, SQIVND (reference sequence). The CDR3 sequence is CASSQQGEVYGYTF. Here the CDR3 DNA reads TGTGCCAGTAGTCAACAGGGAGAGGTCTATGGCTACACCTTC.

The chain combines TRBV11-2 with TRBJ2-3; D is perhaps TRBD1 (6 bases). The CDR3 extends over 18 amino acids. Trimming took off 1 base at V and 2 bases at J, with 19 bases between the two ends. The germline V gene has CDR1 SGHAT and CDR2 FQNNGV. The CDR3 sequence: CASSLVGYREGFTDTQYF. The CDR3 DNA sequence: TGTGCCAGCAGCTTAGTCGGGTACAGGGAAGGGTTCACAGATACGCAGTATTTT.

V and J are TRBV19 and TRBJ2-5; 11 bases match TRBD2. After removal of 4 bases from V and 5 bases from J, the junction contained 6 bases not matched to a gene. The CDR3 is 15 residues long. In germline, CDR1 is LNHDA, CDR2 SQIVND (reference sequence). The chain's CDR3 is CASSRVAGGRETQYF. The CDR3 DNA sequence: TGTGCCAGTAGTAGGGTAGCGGGGGGGCGTGAGACCCAGTACTTC.

The chain uses TRBV2 and TRBJ1-1; 7 bases align to TRBD1. CDR3 length equals 13 residues. The trim removed 4 bases at V and 3 bases at J, leaving 2 bases unmatched. CDR1 SNHLY and CDR2 FYNNEI come from the germline V gene. CDR3 coding DNA: TGTGCCAGCAGTGCCCAGGGGGACACTGAAGCTTTCTTT. Its translation is CASSAQGDTEAFF.

The V gene is TRBV9, the J gene TRBJ1-3, with D possibly TRBD1 on 6 matching bases. From germline, CDR1 is SGDLS and CDR2 YYNGEE. This CDR3 spans 18 amino acids. Between the trimmed V and J ends, which lost 0 bases and 0 bases, there was a span of 16 bases. The DNA of the CDR3 is TGTGCCAGCAGCGTAGCCCCTCTCCAGGGGCCCTCTGGAAACACCATATATTTT. Translation: CASSVAPLQGPSGNTIYF. The full variable domain, rest sourced from reference TRBV9 and TRBJ1-3, is DSGVTQTPKHLITATGQRVTLRCSPRSGDLSVYWYQQSLDQGLQFLIQYYNGEERAKGNILERFSAQQFPDLHSELNLSSLELGDSALYFCASSVAPLQGPSGNTIYFGEGSWLTVV.

CDR3 amino acids: CASSLSKDYEQYF. CDR3 bases: TGTGCCAGCAGTTTAAGCAAGGACTACGAGCAGTACTTC. The chain recombines TRBV6-5 with TRBJ2-7; D not certain. This CDR3 is built from 13 residues. Between the trimmed V and J ends, which lost 4 bases and 3 bases, there was a span of 10 bases. Per germline, CDR1 MNHEY and CDR2 SVGAGI.

The chain has TRBV5-1 and TRBJ1-6; the match to TRBD1 covers 7 bases. CDR1 and CDR2 (germline): SGHRS, YFSETQ. The V gene end was trimmed by 4 bases and the J gene end by 9 bases; junction bases not matched to a gene: 7. The CDR3 length is 14 residues. The DNA for the CDR3 is TGCGCCAGCAGCCCCACAGGGGTCATTTCACCCCTCCACTTT. As protein: CASSPTGVISPLHF.

The CDR3 DNA reads as TGTGCCAGCAGCTTGCGTCAGGGACTCTACGAGCAGTACTTC. Translation gives CASSLRQGLYEQYF. This chain links TRBV5-5 with TRBJ2-7, with D tentatively TRBD2 (6 bases). Deletions cut 1 base from V and 3 bases from J, with 11 bases between. CDR1 and CDR2 (germline): SGHKS, YYEKEE (reference sequence). The CDR3 totals 14 residues.

CDR3 sequence: CASSQAGRTDTQYF. As DNA, the CDR3 is TGTGCCAGCAGCCAAGCGGGGCGCACAGATACGCAGTATTTT. The chain links TRBV3-1 (or the pseudogene TRBV3-2) to TRBJ2-3, with D possibly called TRBD1 or TRBD2 (5 bases each). Germline V lookup: CDR1 LGHDT, CDR2 YNNKEL (reference sequence). CDR3 length: 14 amino acids. The V and J ends lost 1 base and 1 base respectively, with 6 bases between them.

V gene TRBV19 combines with J gene TRBJ1-1; 9 bases are a match to TRBD1. The CDR3 runs 14 residues. CDR1 is LNHDA, CDR2 SQIVND, per germline (reference sequence). The V and J ends lost 5 bases and 6 bases, in that order; junction bases with no gene match: 7. The CDR3 coding sequence is TGTGCCAGTAGTCCCCGGACAGGGGAGGCTGAAGCTTTCTTT. Its protein product is CASSPRTGEAEAFF.

For this clone: A read error may account for a junction end that differs from germline. This rearrangement joins TRBV5-1 to TRBJ1-1, with 8 bases matching TRBD1. This CDR3 is 16 amino acids long. CDR1 and CDR2 from the germline V gene are SGHRS and YFSETQ. The CDR3: CASSLRTGIRNAEAFF. The CDR3, as DNA: TGCGCCAGCAGCTTGAGGACAGGGATACGGAACGCTGAAGCTTTCTTT.

This chain links TRBV10-3 with TRBJ2-2, with D unclear. V dropped 4 bases and J dropped 6 bases, with 9 bases sitting between them. Germline V gene data show CDR1 as ENHRY and CDR2 as SYGVKD. This CDR3 region has 13 residues. The chain's CDR3 is CAISVDTAGELFF. CDR3 in DNA: TGTGCCATCAGTGTAGACACTGCCGGGGAGCTGTTTTTT.

The chain uses TRBV6-5 and TRBJ1-6; D perhaps matches TRBD1 (6 bases). Germline loops: CDR1 MNHEY, CDR2 SVGAGI. V lost 7 bases to trimming and J lost 10 bases, with 17 bases between them. CDR3 size: 14 residues. The CDR3 sequence is CASKQQGLGSPLHF. The CDR3, as DNA: TGTGCCAGCAAACAACAGGGTCTGGGGTCACCCCTCCACTTT.

A note on this clone: The conserved closing phenylalanine or tryptophan is absent in this CDR3, likely reflecting a read error. The DNA is omitted, as the CDR3 cannot be located on it reliably, and the CDR3 follows TCRdb's listing. The chain is built from TRBV18 and TRBJ1-4. The CDR3 region is 9 residues in length, termini included. Germline CDR1 reads KGHSH; CDR2 reads LQKENI. The CDR3 loop reads CASSPLLRG.

The genes are TRBV19 and TRBJ2-3, with D maybe TRBD1 (5 bases). The V and J ends lost 1 base and 0 bases respectively, with 8 bases between them. Germline V gives CDR1 LNHDA, CDR2 SQIVND (reference sequence). This CDR3 contains 15 residues. DNA for the CDR3: TGTGCCAGTAGTATAGGACAGCCTAGCACAGATACGCAGTATTTT. Translating it yields CASSIGQPSTDTQYF.

The J gene is TRBJ2-5, the V gene TRBV7-9; 8 positions agree with TRBD2. V dropped 3 bases and J dropped 2; count of bases not matched to a gene: 8. Per germline, CDR1 SEHNR and CDR2 FQNEAQ (reference sequence). The CDR3 extends over 16 amino acids. The CDR3 nucleotides are TGTGCCAGCAGCTTTAGCGGGATTGTGACTCAAGAGACCCAGTACTTC. Translation gives CASSFSGIVTQETQYF.

V gene TRBV7-9 combines with J gene TRBJ1-4; D unclear. V lost 4 bases and J 7 bases, leaving 10 bases between the germline ends. Germline V gives CDR1 SEHNR, CDR2 FQNEAQ (reference sequence). The CDR3 runs 13 residues. The CDR3 sequence is CASSSMLSEKLFF. The CDR3 region has the DNA TGTGCCAGCAGCTCCATGCTTAGTGAAAAACTGTTTTTT.

This sequence joins TRBV10-3 and TRBJ2-1, with 7 positions matching TRBD1. Losses at the gene ends were 7 bases for V and 4 bases for J; bases not matched to a gene: 7. Germline V gene lookup returns CDR1 ENHRY and CDR2 SYGVKD. This CDR3 contains 14 residues. The CDR3 region is CAITWDSPYNEQFF. In DNA, the CDR3 is TGTGCCATCACCTGGGACAGCCCTTACAATGAGCAGTTCTTC.

This chain uses TRBV2 with TRBJ2-3; 14 positions agree with TRBD2. Losses at the gene ends were 5 bases for V and 8 bases for J; bases not matched to a gene: 3. CDR3 length equals 14 residues. The V gene's germline CDR1 is SNHLY and CDR2 FYNNEI. CDR3 sequence (DNA): TGTGCCAGCAGTATCGGACTAGCGGGGGGTACGCAGTATTTT. The encoded protein is CASSIGLAGGTQYF.

This chain joins TRBV27 and TRBJ2-7, with D possibly matching TRBD1 (6 bases). The germline CDR1 and CDR2 sequences are MNHEY and SMNVEV (reference sequence). V was shortened by 6 bases and J by 2 bases, with 17 bases between the two germline ends. This CDR3 spans 15 amino acids. CDR3 protein: CASRSGQSSTYEQYF. The CDR3 DNA sequence: TGTGCCAGCAGATCCGGACAGAGTTCAACCTACGAGCAGTACTTC.

This chain connects TRBV14 to TRBJ2-1; the D is unclear. The CDR3 length is 11 residues. Looked up from germline, CDR1 is SGHDN and CDR2 is FVKESK. Trimming took off 9 bases at V and 10 bases at J, with 13 bases between the two ends. The CDR3 bases are TGTGCCAGTTCTAAGGCTGACGAGCAGTTCTTC. Encoded protein: CASSKADEQFF.

The chain employs TRBV4-2 and TRBJ2-7; 10 bases match TRBD2. CDR1 and CDR2 from the germline V gene are LGHNA and YNFKEQ. The V gene end was trimmed by 0 bases and the J gene end by 4 bases; junction bases not matched to a gene: 12. The CDR3 sequence is 18 residues long. The CDR3 bases are TGTGCCAGCAGCCAAGATTCCCTAGCGGGGGCGCGGGGGTACGAGCAGTACTTC. Its protein product is CASSQDSLAGARGYEQYF.

This clone appeared a few times. The rearrangement uses TRBV3-1 (or the pseudogene TRBV3-2) and TRBJ2-2, with D maybe TRBD2 (5 bases). Trimming stripped 4 bases from V and 2 bases from J, with 23 bases between. The germline V gene encodes CDR1 LGHDT and CDR2 YNNKEL (reference sequence). The CDR3 has 19 amino acids. The CDR3 DNA sequence: TGTGCCAGCAGCCCCGGCCGGGTCGGGGTTTATAGTAACACCGGGGAGCTGTTTTTT. This encodes CASSPGRVGVYSNTGELFF.

The chain uses TRBV6-4 and TRBJ2-3; weak D call: TRBD2 (5 bases). V shed 3 bases and J shed 1 base, with 5 bases lying between them. This CDR3 comprises 13 residues. Germline V gives CDR1 MRHNA, CDR2 SNTAGT. CDR3 protein: CASSEEGTDTQYF. The CDR3 DNA reads as TGTGCCAGCAGTGAGGAGGGCACAGATACGCAGTATTTT.

This chain links TRBV27 with TRBJ2-5, with unresolved D. CDR3 size: 13 residues. V was trimmed by 3 bases and J by 5 bases, leaving 10 bases between them. From germline, CDR1 is MNHEY and CDR2 SMNVEV (reference sequence). In DNA, the CDR3 is TGTGCCAGCAGTTTCACTTCTGGGGAGACCCAGTACTTC. Translating gives CASSFTSGETQYF.

J is TRBJ2-1 and V is TRBV7-8; 8 bases line up with TRBD1. The V and J ends lost 2 bases and 6 bases, in that order; junction bases with no gene match: 3. Looked up from germline, CDR1 is SGHVS and CDR2 is FQNEAQ. The CDR3 is 14 residues long. The CDR3 sequence is CASSLYQGANEQFF. Written as DNA, the CDR3 is TGTGCCAGCAGCTTATATCAGGGGGCCAATGAGCAGTTCTTC.

The chain is built from TRBV3-1 (or the pseudogene TRBV3-2) and TRBJ1-1; D perhaps matches TRBD1 (6 bases). Germline V gene sequence: CDR1 LGHDT, CDR2 YNNKEL (reference sequence). This CDR3 spans 16 amino acids. Trimming removed 4 bases at V and 8 bases at J, with 23 bases between. DNA of the CDR3: TGTGCCAGCAGCCCATCCCGGACAGCTACGGCCTTGGAAGCTTTCTTT. Protein product: CASSPSRTATALEAFF.